The source of this T cell receptor beta chain is a study of post-analysis software for immune sequencing data (dated by TCRdb to the mid-2010s). Looking at the study overall: The recorded disease courses included relapsing-remitting, secondary progressive and progressive-relapsing multiple sclerosis, and some patients had no subtype annotation. A subset of samples was prepared in parallel using single-end sample barcoding, then pooled and co-amplified after Illumina adapter ligation. The multiple sclerosis patient repertoires were compared with 11 previously published healthy control repertoires from donors aged about 6 to 26 years.

Points the paper makes about the study in general: Direct clustering with F measure revealed strong co-clustering of samples prepared in the same batch, which led to a batch-effect correction. A few TRBV segments, including TRBV5-6, TRBV5-1 and TRBV20-1, were significantly more frequent in patients than controls. Compared with controls, multiple sclerosis patients had significantly lower normalized Chao1 diversity, a finding suggesting substantial peripheral T-cell clonal expansion. The multiple sclerosis patient group was slightly younger than the control group.

From the cysteine through the phenylalanine, the CDR3 covers 15 amino acids. The DNA shown is the 45-base CDR3, in frame from base 1. From a lookup of the germline V gene, CDR1 and CDR2 are SGHRS and YFSETQ. To demonstrate the VDJtools post-analysis software, the study profiled TCR beta repertoires from the peripheral blood of about 13 young patients with multiple sclerosis. The multiple sclerosis patients were children and adolescents ranging in age from roughly 6 to 15 years. Concerning this clonotype itself: Its binding antigen is unknown. Relative to the germline gene, one junction end is altered; a read error may explain this.

The library was generated by PCR. Sequencing was carried out with an Illumina HiSeq 2500. To reduce PCR and sequencing biases, unique molecular identifiers were built into the TCR beta cDNA libraries. Roughly 0.5 million cDNA molecules were obtained per 1 to 10 million input T cells, so each molecule approximated one T cell. The patient libraries were prepared and sequenced using the same protocol as the earlier healthy control dataset. Samples belonging to the same batch were prepared together, multiplexed and sequenced on a shared HiSeq lane. In the original analysis: MIGEC was used to process the raw barcoded reads, and molecular identifier groups with only a single read were discarded before consensus assembly and CDR3 extraction. VDJtools was used for post-analysis of the clonotype tables, and diversity was normalized by down-sampling every dataset to the size of the smallest sample. In repertoire overlap clustering, CDR3 amino acid sequences, but not nucleotide sequences, were matched to correct batch-related cross-sample contamination. TCRdb itself trimmed the public reads at Q25 with fastp, ran MiXCR and retained productive beta chains. Each entry merges the rows of one CDR3 protein and shows their most common DNA and genes. TCRdb, rather than the study authors, made the V and J calls. The sample table shows about 200,000 distinct CDR3 sequences, and approximately 29% are seen once. In total, the top ten clones hold roughly 3.5% of the sample.

This TCR was sampled from a girl under 18 with multiple sclerosis. The V gene is TRBV5-1 and the J gene is TRBJ2-5, with TRBD2 tentatively as D gene (6 bases match). Sample: blood. The CDR3 sequence is CASSRGTANQEAQYF. The DNA sequence is as follows: TGTGCCAGCAGCCGCGGGACGGCGAACCAAGAGGCCCAGTACTTC.